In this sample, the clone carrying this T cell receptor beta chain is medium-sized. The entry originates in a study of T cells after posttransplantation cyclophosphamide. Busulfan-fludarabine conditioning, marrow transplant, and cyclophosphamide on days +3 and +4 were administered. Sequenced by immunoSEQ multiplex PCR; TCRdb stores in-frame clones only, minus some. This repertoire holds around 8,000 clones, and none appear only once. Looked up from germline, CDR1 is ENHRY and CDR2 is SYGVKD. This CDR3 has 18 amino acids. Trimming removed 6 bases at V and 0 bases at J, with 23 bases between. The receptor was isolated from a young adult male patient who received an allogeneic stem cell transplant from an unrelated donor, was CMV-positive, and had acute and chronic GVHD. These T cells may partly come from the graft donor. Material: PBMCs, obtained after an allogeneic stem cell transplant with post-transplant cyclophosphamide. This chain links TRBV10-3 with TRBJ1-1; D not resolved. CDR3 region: CAIRLLPLAGNMNTEAFF. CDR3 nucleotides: TGTGCCATCAGACTCCTTCCTCTCGCGGGGAACATGAACACTGAAGCTTTCTTT.